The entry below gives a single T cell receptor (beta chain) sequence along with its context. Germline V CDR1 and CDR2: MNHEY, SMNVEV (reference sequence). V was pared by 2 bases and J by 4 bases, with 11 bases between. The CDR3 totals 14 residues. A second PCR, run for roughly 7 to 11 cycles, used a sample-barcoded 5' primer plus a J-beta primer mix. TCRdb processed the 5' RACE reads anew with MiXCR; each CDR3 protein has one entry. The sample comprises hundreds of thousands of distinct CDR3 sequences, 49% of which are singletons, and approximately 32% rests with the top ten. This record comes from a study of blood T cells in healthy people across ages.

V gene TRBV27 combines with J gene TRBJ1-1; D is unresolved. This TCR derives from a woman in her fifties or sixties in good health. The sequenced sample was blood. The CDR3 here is CASSLTWGGTEAFF. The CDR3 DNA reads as TGTGCCAGCAGTTTAACCTGGGGAGGCACTGAAGCTTTCTTT.